This TCR beta chain was found in a study of regulatory T cells in long-lasting Graves disease. Whole-study results and caveats: Segments TRBV28, TRBJ1-2 and TRBJ2-5 showed preferential usage in persistent disease. Results may be inaccurate due to the small sample size.

Combining iRepertoire HTBI primers with Arm-PCR of CDR3 regions, the authors built TCR beta libraries. TCRdb fed the multiplex PCR reads into MiXCR, producing one record per CDR3 protein. There are about 440,000 distinct CDR3 sequences in the sample; roughly 17% occur only once, and 9.5% to 12% lies in the top ten. This clonotype showed up many times. Its antigen is unknown. Time point in this sample: newly diagnosed GD, antithyroid drugs for less than 3 months. Isolated PBMC RNA provided the starting material for the TCR library. The J segment lost 6 bases and the V segment lost 2 bases, leaving 2 bases of the junction unmatched. The CDR3 has 14 amino acids. The germline V gene has CDR1 DFQATT and CDR2 SNEGSKA (reference sequence). This sample was shared with a second study, whose subject was T cells in Graves' hyperthyroidism and ophthalmopathy. That study reports: TCR CDR3 underwent first-round RT-PCR with the HTBI primer set.

The chain is built from TRBV20-1 and TRBJ2-2, with 11 bases aligning to TRBD1. The clonotype originates from a woman aged 25 to 39 with Graves disease. Sequenced here: peripheral blood mononuclear cells (PBMCs), sampled at new diagnosis, from a patient treated with antithyroid drugs. The CDR3 DNA reads TGCAGTGCTAGAAGGGGACAGGGGGCCGGGGAGCTGTTTTTT. Protein product: CSARRGQGAGELFF.